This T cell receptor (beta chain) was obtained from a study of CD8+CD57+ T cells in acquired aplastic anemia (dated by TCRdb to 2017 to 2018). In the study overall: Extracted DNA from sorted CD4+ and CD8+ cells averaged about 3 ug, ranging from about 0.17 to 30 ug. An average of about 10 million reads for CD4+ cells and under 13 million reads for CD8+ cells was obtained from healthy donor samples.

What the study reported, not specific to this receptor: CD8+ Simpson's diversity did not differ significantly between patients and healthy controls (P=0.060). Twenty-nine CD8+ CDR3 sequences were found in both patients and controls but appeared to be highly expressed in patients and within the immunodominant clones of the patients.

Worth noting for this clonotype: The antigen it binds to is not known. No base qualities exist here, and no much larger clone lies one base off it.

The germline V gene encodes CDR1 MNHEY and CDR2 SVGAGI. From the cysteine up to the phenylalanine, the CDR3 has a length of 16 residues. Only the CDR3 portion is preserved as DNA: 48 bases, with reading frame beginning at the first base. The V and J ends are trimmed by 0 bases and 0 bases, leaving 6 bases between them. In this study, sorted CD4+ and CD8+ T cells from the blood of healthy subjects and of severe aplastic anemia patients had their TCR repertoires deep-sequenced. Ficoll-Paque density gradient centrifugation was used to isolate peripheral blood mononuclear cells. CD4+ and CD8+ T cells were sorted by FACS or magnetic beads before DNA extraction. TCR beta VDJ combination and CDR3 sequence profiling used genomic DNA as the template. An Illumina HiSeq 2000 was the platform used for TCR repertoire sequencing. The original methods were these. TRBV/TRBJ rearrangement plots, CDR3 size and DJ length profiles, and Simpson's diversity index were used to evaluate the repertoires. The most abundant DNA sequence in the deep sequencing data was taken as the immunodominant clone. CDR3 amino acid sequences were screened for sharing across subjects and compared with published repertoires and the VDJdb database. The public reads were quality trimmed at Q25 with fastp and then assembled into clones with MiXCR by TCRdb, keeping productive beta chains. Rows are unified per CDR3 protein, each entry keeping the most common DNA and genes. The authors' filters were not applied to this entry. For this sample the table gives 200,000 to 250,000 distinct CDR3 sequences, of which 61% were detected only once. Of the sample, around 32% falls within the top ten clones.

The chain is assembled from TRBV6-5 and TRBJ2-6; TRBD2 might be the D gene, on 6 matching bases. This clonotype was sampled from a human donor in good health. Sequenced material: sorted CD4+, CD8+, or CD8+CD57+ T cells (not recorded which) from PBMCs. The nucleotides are TGTGCCAGCAGTTACTCGCGGGGCTCTGGGGCCAACGTCCTGACTTTC. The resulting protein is CASSYSRGSGANVLTF.